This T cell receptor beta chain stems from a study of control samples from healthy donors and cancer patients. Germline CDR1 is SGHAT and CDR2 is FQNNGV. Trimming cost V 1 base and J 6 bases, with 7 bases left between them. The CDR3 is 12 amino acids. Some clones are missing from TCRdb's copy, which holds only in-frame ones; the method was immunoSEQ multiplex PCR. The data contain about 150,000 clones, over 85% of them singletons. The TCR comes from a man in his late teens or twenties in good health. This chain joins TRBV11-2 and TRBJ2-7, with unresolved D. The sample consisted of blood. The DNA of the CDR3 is TGTGCCAGCAGCTTAGGTCCCCTCGAGCAGTACTTC. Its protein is CASSLGPLEQYF.